One sample yielded the 16 T cell receptor beta chains listed below, sequenced in a study of regulatory T cells in long-lasting Graves disease. Relying on iRepertoire HTBI primers and Arm-PCR of CDR3 regions, the team built TCR beta libraries. TCRdb called the multiplex PCR reads again in MiXCR, with one record for every CDR3 protein. The sample consists of around 300,000 distinct CDR3 sequences, roughly 21% of them appearing once. Time point defined: persistent/refractory GD, antithyroid drugs over 5 years with positive TRAb. PBMC RNA was the source of the TCR library. The specimen comprised peripheral blood mononuclear cells (PBMCs), sampled when the disease was refractory, from a patient treated with antithyroid drugs. All receptors derive from a female donor with Graves disease.

V usage is TRBV4-1 and J usage is TRBJ2-7; 8 bases map to TRBD1. The junction had 10 bases not matched to a gene; V was cut back by 6 bases and J by 3 bases. The CDR3 totals 15 residues. CDR1 is MGHRA and CDR2 is YSYEKL in the germline V gene. The CDR3 DNA is TGCGCCAGCAGGGATTACAGGGGGGATGGCTACGAGCAGTACTTC. This codes for CASRDYRGDGYEQYF.

This clonotype was seen many times. The J gene is TRBJ1-4, the V gene TRBV28; D gene unclear. The CDR3 length is 11 residues. Germline values: CDR1 MDHEN, CDR2 SYDVKM. Deletions cut 8 bases from V and 8 bases from J, with 9 bases between. This CDR3 reads CASGYSEKLFF. The CDR3 DNA reads TGTGCCAGCGGATACTCCGAAAAACTGTTTTTT.

The J gene is TRBJ2-7, the V gene TRBV6-9, with D perhaps matching TRBD1 or TRBD2 (5 bases each). V lost 3 bases and J 3 bases, leaving 15 bases between the germline ends. This CDR3 contains 15 residues. CDR1 is MNHGY, CDR2 SVAAGI, per germline. The CDR3 coding sequence is TGTGCCAGCAGTTACTTTCGGGACGGACACTACGAGCAGTACTTC. Protein: CASSYFRDGHYEQYF.

This clonotype came up many times. The rearrangement uses TRBV6-2 or TRBV6-3 and TRBJ1-4; D ambiguous. The V end lost 5 bases, the J end lost 6 bases, and 16 bases lay between the germline ends. The CDR3 runs to 15 residues. CDR1 and CDR2 (germline): MNHEY, SVGEGT. CDR3 loop: CASSEGWRADEKLFF. The DNA for the CDR3 is TGTGCCAGCAGTGAAGGGTGGAGGGCGGATGAAAAACTGTTTTTT.

In nucleotides, the CDR3 is TGTGCCAGCAGCTCGGGATTTAGGGGACCCACAGATACGCAGTATTTT. It encodes CASSSGFRGPTDTQYF. V gene TRBV11-2 combines with J gene TRBJ2-3; D is tentatively TRBD1 or TRBD2 (5 bases each). The germline V gene has CDR1 SGHAT and CDR2 FQNNGV. V lost 4 bases, J lost 2 bases, and 16 bases lay in between. The CDR3 loop spans 16 amino acids.

Concerning this clonotype itself: This is likely an artifact of a read error, given a far larger clone one base away. No conserved phenylalanine or tryptophan is present at the end of the CDR3, so a read error is the likely explanation. This chain connects TRBV6-5 to TRBJ1-5, with D maybe TRBD1 (6 bases). Germline V gene data show CDR1 as MNHEY and CDR2 as SVGAGI. The CDR3 spans 17 residues. The CDR3 sequence is CASSYSPTGHGNLPQHL. The DNA of the CDR3 is TGTGCCAGCAGTTACTCCCCAACAGGGCACGGAAATCTGCCCCAGCATCTT.

The CDR3 reads CASGPEDGNQPQHF. For the CDR3, the DNA is TGTGCCAGCGGCCCGGAGGACGGAAATCAGCCCCAGCATTTT. This chain links TRBV7-2 with TRBJ1-5; no clear D gene. The CDR3 covers 14 residues. The germline gives CDR1 SGHTA, CDR2 FQGNSA. The V end was cut by 8 bases, the J end by 4 bases, with 15 bases between.

This clonotype has a count of ten or more. This sequence joins TRBV6-2 or TRBV6-3 and TRBJ2-5; the match to TRBD1 covers 8 bases. Unmatched junction bases numbered 6, after V lost 0 bases and J lost 3 bases. Germline CDR1 MNHEY, CDR2 SVGEGT. The CDR3 loop spans 16 amino acids. CDR3 protein: CASSYSTGAGEETQYF. As DNA, the CDR3 is TGTGCCAGCAGTTACTCGACAGGGGCCGGAGAAGAGACCCAGTACTTC.

In its sample, this clonotype was seen many times. J is TRBJ1-5 and V is TRBV6-1; 8 nucleotides line up with TRBD1. J lost 6 bases, V lost 8 bases, and 3 bases had no gene match. Germline CDR1 and CDR2: MNHNS and SASEGT. The CDR3 spans 12 residues. The DNA for the CDR3 is TGTGCCAGCCGGACAGGGAGTCAGCCCCAGCATTTT. Residues: CASRTGSQPQHF.

The genes are TRBV29-1 and TRBJ2-2, with D unresolved. The CDR3 is 12 residues long. Germline-derived CDR1 and CDR2 are SQVTM and ANQGSEA. V was pared by 2 bases and J by 6 bases, with 7 bases between. This CDR3 is CSVEIGPGELFF. As DNA, the CDR3 is TGCAGCGTTGAAATTGGACCCGGGGAGCTGTTTTTT.

In this sample, this clonotype turned up once. The chain joins TRBV19 to TRBJ1-1; a possible D gene is TRBD1 (5 bases). Trimming stripped 7 bases from V and 4 bases from J, with 13 bases between. Germline loops: CDR1 LNHDA, CDR2 SQIVND (reference sequence). The CDR3 has 13 amino acids. Written as DNA, the CDR3 is TGTGCCAGTACCCTTCTGGGGGGCACTGAAGCTTTCTTT. Translating gives CASTLLGGTEAFF.

The sample holds many counts of this clonotype. The chain joins TRBV3-1 to TRBJ2-7, with 9 bases identical to TRBD2. After removal of 0 bases from V and 5 bases from J, the junction contained 11 bases not matched to a gene. Germline V CDR1 and CDR2: LGHDT, YNNKEL (reference sequence). CDR3 length equals 17 residues. This CDR3 is CASSQDLLAGLRDEQYF. The CDR3 DNA sequence: TGTGCCAGCAGCCAAGATCTTCTAGCGGGGCTAAGGGACGAGCAGTACTTC.

This clonotype was seen once. The chain uses TRBV12-3 or TRBV12-4 and TRBJ1-2; D call uncertain. CDR3 length equals 13 residues. Trimming removed 0 bases from V and 2 bases from J, with 4 bases in between. DNA for the CDR3: TGTGCCAGCAGTTTAGCCTTGAACTATGGCTACACCTTC. Translating it yields CASSLALNYGYTF.

The V call is TRBV6-1, the J call TRBJ2-7; possibly TRBD1 for D (5 bases). Germline values: CDR1 MNHNS, CDR2 SASEGT. The CDR3 length is 13 residues. With 7 bases removed from V and 3 bases from J, the gap between germline ends came to 13 bases. The CDR3 loop reads CASTIGQSYEQYF. The CDR3 DNA follows: TGTGCCAGCACAATAGGACAAAGCTACGAGCAGTACTTC.

The chain carries TRBV6-9 and TRBJ2-1, with D hard to call. The germline CDR1 and CDR2 sequences are MNHGY and SVAAGI. The CDR3 is made up of 16 amino acids. Trimming stripped 3 bases from V and 0 bases from J, with 12 bases between. Written as DNA, the CDR3 is TGTGCCAGCAGTTACTTGGCGGAAATCTCCTACAATGAGCAGTTCTTC. This translates into CASSYLAEISYNEQFF.

This clonotype was detected many times. This CDR3 is CASRPRLAGSHEQYF. The CDR3 coding sequence is TGTGCCAGCAGGCCAAGACTAGCGGGAAGCCACGAGCAGTACTTC. This chain links TRBV2 with TRBJ2-7; 11 bases match TRBD2. The CDR3 runs 15 residues. Per the germline V gene, CDR1 is SNHLY and CDR2 is FYNNEI. Unmatched junction bases numbered 9, after V lost 6 bases and J lost 5 bases.